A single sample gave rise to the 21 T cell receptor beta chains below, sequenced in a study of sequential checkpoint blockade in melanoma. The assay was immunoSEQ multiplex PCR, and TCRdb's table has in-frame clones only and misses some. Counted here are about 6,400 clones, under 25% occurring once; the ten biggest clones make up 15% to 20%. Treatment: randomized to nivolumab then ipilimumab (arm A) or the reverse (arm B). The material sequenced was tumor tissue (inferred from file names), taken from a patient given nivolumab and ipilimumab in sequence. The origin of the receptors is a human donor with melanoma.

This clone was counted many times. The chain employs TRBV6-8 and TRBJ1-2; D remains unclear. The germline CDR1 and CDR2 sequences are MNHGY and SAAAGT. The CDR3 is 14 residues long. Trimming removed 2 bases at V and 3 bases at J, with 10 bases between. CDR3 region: CASSYGGRDYGYTF. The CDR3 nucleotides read TGTGCCAGCAGTTACGGCGGACGGGACTATGGCTACACCTTC.

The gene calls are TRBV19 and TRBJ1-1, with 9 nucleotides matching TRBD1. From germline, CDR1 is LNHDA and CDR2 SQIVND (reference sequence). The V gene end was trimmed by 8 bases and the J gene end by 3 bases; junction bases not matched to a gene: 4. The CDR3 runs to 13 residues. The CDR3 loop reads CASWDRVYTEAFF. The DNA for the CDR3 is TGTGCCAGTTGGGACAGGGTTTACACTGAAGCTTTCTTT.

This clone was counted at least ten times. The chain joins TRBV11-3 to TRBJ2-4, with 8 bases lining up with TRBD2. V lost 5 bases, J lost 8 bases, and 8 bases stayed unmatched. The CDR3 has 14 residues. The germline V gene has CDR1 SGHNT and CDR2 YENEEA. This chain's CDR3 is CASSPRGGDDIQYF. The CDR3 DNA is TGTGCCAGCAGCCCCCGGGGGGGTGATGACATTCAGTACTTC.

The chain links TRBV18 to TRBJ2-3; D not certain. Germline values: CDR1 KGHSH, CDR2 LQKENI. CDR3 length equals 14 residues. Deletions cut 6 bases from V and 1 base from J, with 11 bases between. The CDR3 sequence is CASSTGWGTDTQYF. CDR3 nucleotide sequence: TGTGCCAGCTCGACCGGCTGGGGCACAGATACGCAGTATTTT.

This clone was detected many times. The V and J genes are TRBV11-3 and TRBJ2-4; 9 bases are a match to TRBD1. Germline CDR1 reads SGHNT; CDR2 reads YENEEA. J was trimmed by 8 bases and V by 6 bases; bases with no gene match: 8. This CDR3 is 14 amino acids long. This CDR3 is CASRPPGQGDIQYF. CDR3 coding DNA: TGTGCCAGCAGACCCCCGGGACAGGGAGACATTCAGTACTTC.

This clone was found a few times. CDR3 nucleotide sequence: TGTGCCAGCAGCGTAGTGGGGCCCACTGAAGCTTTCTTT. Translated, it gives CASSVVGPTEAFF. This rearrangement joins TRBV9 to TRBJ1-1; a weak D match, TRBD1 (5 bases). Trimming took 0 bases from V and 4 from J, leaving 7 bases between them. The length of the CDR3 is 13 residues. Germline CDR1 SGDLS, CDR2 YYNGEE. The full variable domain, in which reference TRBV9 and TRBJ1-1 provide the parts outside the CDR3, is DSGVTQTPKHLITATGQRVTLRCSPRSGDLSVYWYQQSLDQGLQFLIQYYNGEERAKGNILERFSAQQFPDLHSELNLSSLELGDSALYFCASSVVGPTEAFFGQGTRLTVV.

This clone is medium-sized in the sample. As DNA, the CDR3 is TGTGCCACCAGCAGAGACCGGTGGGCGGACGAGCAGTACTTC. This codes for CATSRDRWADEQYF. This rearrangement joins TRBV15 to TRBJ2-7; unclear D gene. V lost 0 bases, J lost 5 bases, and 11 bases lay in between. CDR1 is LNHNV, CDR2 YYDKDF, per germline (reference sequence). The CDR3 extends over 14 amino acids.

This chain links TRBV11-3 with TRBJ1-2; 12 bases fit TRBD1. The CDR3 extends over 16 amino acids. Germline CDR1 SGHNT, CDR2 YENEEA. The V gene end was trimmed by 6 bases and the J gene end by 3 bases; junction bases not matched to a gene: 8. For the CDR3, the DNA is TGTGCCAGCAGGGGACAGGGGGCAGGAGGCGACTATGGCTACACCTTC. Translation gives CASRGQGAGGDYGYTF.

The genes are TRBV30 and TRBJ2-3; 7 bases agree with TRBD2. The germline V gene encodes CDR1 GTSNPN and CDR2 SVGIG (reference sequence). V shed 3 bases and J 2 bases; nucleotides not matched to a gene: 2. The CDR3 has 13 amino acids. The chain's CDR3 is CAWSGGSTDTQYF. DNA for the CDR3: TGTGCCTGGAGCGGGGGGTCCACAGATACGCAGTATTTT.

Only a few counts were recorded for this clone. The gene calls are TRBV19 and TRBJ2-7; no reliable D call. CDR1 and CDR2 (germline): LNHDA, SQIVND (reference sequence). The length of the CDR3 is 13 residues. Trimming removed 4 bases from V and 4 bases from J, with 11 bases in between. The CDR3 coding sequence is TGTGCCAGTAGTACCAGACCTGGTTACGAGCAGTACTTC. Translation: CASSTRPGYEQYF.

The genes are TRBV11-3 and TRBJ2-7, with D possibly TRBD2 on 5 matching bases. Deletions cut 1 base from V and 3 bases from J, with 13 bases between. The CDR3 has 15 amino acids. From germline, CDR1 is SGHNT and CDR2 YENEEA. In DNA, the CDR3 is TGTGCCAGCAGCTTAGGTCCATTTAGCGACTACGAGCAGTACTTC. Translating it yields CASSLGPFSDYEQYF.

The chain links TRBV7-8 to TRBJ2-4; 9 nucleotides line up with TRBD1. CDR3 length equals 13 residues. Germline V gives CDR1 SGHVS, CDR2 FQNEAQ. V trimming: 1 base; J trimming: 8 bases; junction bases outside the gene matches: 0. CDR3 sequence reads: CASSLGQGDIQYF. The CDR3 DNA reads TGTGCCAGCAGCTTAGGACAGGGGGACATTCAGTACTTC.

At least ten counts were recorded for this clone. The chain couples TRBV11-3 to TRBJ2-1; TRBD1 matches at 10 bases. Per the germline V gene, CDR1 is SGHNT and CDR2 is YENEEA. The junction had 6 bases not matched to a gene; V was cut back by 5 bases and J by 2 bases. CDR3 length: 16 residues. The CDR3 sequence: CASSRGTGAAYNEQFF. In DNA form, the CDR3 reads TGTGCCAGCAGCCGCGGGACAGGGGCTGCCTACAATGAGCAGTTCTTC.

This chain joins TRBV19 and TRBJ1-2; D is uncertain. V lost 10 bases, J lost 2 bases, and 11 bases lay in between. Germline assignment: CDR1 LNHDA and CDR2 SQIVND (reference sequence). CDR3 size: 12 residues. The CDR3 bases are TGTGCCACCTACGTTAGGAACTATGGCTACACCTTC. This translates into CATYVRNYGYTF. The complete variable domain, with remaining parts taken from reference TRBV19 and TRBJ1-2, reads DGGITQSPKYLFRKEGQNVTLSCEQNLNHDAMYWYRQDPGQGLRLIYYSQIVNDFQKGDIAEGYSVSREKKESFPLTVTSAQKNPTAFYLCATYVRNYGYTFGSGTRLTVV.

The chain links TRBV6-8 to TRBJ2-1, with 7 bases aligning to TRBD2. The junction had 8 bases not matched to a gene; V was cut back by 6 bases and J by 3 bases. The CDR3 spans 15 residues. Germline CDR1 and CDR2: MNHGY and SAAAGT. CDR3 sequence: CASSPSAGDYNEQFF. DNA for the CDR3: TGTGCCAGCAGCCCTTCGGCGGGGGACTACAATGAGCAGTTCTTC.

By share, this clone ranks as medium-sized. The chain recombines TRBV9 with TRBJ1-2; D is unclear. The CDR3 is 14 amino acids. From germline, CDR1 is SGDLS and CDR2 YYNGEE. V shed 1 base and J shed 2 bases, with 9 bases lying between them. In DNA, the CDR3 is TGTGCCAGCAGCGTATCCGGACGGAACTATGGCTACACCTTC. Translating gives CASSVSGRNYGYTF. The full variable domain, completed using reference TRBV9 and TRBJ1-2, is DSGVTQTPKHLITATGQRVTLRCSPRSGDLSVYWYQQSLDQGLQFLIQYYNGEERAKGNILERFSAQQFPDLHSELNLSSLELGDSALYFCASSVSGRNYGYTFGSGTRLTVV.

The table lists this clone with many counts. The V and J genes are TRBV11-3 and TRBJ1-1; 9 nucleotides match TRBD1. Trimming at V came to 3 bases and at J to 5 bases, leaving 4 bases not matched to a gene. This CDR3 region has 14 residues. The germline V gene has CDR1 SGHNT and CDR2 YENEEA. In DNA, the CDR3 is TGTGCCAGCAGCTTGACAGGGGGAAGAACTGAAGCTTTCTTT. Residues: CASSLTGGRTEAFF.

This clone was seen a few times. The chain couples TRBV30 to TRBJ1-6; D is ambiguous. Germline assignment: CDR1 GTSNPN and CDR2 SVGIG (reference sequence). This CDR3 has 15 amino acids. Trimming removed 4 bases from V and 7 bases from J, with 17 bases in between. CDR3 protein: CAWISLVGWNSPLHF. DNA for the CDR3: TGTGCCTGGATCTCCCTCGTGGGCTGGAATTCACCCCTCCACTTT.

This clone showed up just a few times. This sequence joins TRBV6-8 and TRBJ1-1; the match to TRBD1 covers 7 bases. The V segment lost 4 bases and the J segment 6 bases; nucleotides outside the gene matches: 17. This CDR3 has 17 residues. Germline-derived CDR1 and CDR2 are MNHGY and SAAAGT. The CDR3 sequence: CASSSGTVPVWRPEAFF. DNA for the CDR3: TGTGCCAGCAGTTCTGGGACAGTCCCCGTTTGGCGACCTGAAGCTTTCTTT.

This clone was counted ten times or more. The CDR3 sequence is CASSPREGMTEAFF. CDR3 sequence (DNA): TGTGCCAGCAGCCCCAGGGAAGGAATGACTGAAGCTTTCTTT. The chain recombines TRBV11-3 with TRBJ1-1, with D maybe TRBD1 (5 bases). Trimming removed 5 bases from V and 5 bases from J, with 15 bases in between. The CDR3 spans 14 residues. Germline V gene data show CDR1 as SGHNT and CDR2 as YENEEA. Complete variable domain (other parts from reference TRBV11-3 and TRBJ1-1): EAGVVQSPRYKIIEKKQPVAFWCNPISGHNTLYWYLQNLGQGPELLIRYENEEAVDDSQLPKDRFSAERLKGVDSTLKIQPAELGDSAVYLCASSPREGMTEAFFGQGTRLTVV.

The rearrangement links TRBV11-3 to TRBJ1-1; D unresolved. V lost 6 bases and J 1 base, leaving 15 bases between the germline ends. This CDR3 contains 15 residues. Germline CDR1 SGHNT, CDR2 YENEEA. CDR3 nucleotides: TGTGCCAGCAGGGATTATATCACGGGGAACACTGAAGCTTTCTTT. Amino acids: CASRDYITGNTEAFF.